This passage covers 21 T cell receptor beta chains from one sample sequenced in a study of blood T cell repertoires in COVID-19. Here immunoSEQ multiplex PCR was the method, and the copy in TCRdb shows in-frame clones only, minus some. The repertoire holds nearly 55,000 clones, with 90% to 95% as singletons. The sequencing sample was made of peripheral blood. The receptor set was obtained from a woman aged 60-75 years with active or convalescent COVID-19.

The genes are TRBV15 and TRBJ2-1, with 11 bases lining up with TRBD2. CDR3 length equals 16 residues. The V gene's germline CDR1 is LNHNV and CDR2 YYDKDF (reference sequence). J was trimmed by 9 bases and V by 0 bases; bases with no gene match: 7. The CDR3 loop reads CATSREIAGGPGEQFF. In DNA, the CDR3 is TGTGCCACCAGCAGAGAGATAGCGGGAGGGCCCGGTGAGCAGTTCTTC. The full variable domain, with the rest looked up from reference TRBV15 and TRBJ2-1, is DAMVIQNPRYQVTQFGKPVTLSCSQTLNHNVMYWYQQKSSQAPKLLFHYYDKDFNNEADTPDNFQSRRPNTSFCFLDIRSPGLGDTAMYLCATSREIAGGPGEQFFGPGTRLTVL.

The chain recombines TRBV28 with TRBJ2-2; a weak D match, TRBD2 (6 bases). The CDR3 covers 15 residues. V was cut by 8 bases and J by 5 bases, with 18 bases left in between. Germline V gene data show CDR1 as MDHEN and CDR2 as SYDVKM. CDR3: CASGLGGGRTGELFF. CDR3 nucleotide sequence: TGTGCCAGCGGCTTAGGTGGAGGGAGGACCGGGGAGCTGTTTTTT.

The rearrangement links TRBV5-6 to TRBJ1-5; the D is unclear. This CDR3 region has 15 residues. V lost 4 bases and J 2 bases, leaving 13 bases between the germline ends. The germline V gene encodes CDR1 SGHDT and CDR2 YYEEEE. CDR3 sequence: CASSPRGWGNQPQHF. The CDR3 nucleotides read TGTGCCAGCAGCCCCCGGGGTTGGGGCAATCAGCCCCAGCATTTT. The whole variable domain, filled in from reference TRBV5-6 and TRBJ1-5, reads DAGVTQSPTHLIKTRGQQVTLRCSPKSGHDTVSWYQQALGQGPQFIFQYYEEEERQRGNFPDRFSGHQFPNYSSELNVNALLLGDSALYLCASSPRGWGNQPQHFGDGTRLSIL.

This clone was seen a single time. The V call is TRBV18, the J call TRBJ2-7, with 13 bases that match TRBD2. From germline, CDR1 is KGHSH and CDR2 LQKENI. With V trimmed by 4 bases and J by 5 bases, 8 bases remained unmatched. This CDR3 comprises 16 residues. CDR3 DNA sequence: TGTGCCAGCTCACAACCCGGACTAGCGGGAGCCCACGAGCAGTACTTC. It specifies CASSQPGLAGAHEQYF.

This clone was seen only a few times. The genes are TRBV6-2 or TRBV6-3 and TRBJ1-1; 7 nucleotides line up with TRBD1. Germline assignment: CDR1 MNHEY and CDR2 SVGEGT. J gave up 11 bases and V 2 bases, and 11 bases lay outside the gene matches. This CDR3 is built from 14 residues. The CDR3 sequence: CASSYRTGDSGAFF. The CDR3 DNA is TGTGCCAGCAGTTACCGTACAGGGGACTCCGGGGCTTTCTTT.

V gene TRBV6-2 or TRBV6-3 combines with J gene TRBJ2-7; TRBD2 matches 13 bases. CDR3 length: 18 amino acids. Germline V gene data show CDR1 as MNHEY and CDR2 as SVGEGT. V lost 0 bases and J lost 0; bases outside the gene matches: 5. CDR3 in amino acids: CASSYSKGTSGASYEQYF. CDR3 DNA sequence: TGTGCCAGCAGTTACTCGAAAGGGACTAGCGGGGCCTCCTACGAGCAGTACTTC.

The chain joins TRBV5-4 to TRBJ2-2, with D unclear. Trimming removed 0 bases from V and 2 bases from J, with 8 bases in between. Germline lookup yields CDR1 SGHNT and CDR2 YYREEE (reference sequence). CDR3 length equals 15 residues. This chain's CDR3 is CASSLARDNTGELFF. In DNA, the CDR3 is TGTGCCAGCAGCTTGGCTCGCGATAACACCGGGGAGCTGTTTTTT.

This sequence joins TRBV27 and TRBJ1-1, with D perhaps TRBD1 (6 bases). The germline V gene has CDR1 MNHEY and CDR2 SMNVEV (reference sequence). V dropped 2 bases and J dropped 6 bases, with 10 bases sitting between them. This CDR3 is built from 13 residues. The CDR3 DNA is TGTGCCAGCAGTTTAGTTTCAGGGGCTGAAGCTTTCTTT. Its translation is CASSLVSGAEAFF.

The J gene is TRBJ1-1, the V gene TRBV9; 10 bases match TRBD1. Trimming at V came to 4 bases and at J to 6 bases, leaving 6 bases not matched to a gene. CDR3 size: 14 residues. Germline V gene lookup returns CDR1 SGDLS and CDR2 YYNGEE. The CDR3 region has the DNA TGTGCCAGCAGCAAGGACAGGGGGTCCGCTGAAGCTTTCTTT. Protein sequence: CASSKDRGSAEAFF.

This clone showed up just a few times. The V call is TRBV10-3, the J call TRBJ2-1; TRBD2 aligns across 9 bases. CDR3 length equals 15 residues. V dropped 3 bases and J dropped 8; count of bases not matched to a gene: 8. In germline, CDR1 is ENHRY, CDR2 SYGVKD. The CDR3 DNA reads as TGTGCCATCAGTGATTCCACGGCGGGAGGGGATGAGCAGTTCTTC. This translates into CAISDSTAGGDEQFF.

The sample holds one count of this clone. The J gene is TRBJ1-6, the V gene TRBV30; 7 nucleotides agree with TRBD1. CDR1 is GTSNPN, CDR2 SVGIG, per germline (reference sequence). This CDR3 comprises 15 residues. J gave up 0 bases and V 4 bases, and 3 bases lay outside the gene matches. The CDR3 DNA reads TGTGCCTGGACAGGGGGGAGCTCCTATAATTCACCCCTCCACTTT. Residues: CAWTGGSSYNSPLHF.

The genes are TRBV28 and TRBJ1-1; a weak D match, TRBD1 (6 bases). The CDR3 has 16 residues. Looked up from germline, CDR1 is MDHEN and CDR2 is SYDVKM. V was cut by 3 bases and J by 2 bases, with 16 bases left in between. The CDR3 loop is CASSFTGREINTEAFF. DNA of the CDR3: TGTGCCAGCAGTTTCACAGGGAGGGAGATTAACACTGAAGCTTTCTTT.

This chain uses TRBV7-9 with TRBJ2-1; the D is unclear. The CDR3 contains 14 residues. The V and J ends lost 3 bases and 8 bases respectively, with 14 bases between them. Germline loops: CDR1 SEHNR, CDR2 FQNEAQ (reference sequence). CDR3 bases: TGTGCCAGCAGCTTTACCCGGGTTGCCGATGAGCAGTTCTTC. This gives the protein CASSFTRVADEQFF.

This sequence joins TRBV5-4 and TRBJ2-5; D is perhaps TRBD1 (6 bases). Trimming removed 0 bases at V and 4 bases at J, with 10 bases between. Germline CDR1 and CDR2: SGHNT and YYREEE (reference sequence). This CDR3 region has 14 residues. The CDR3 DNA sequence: TGTGCCAGCAGCTTGGTGGGGGCCCGAGAGACCCAGTACTTC. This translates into CASSLVGARETQYF.

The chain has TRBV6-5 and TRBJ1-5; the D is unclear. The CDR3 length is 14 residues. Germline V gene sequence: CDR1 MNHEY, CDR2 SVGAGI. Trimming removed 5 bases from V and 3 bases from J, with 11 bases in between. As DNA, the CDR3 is TGTGCCAGCAGTATAACGGGAAACAATCAGCCCCAGCATTTT. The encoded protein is CASSITGNNQPQHF.

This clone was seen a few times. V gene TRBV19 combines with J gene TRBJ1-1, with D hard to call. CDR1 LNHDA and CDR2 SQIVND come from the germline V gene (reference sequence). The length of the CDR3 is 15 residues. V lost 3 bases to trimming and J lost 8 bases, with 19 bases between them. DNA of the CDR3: TGTGCCAGTAGTATCCCTACAGCGGGAGGGCCCGAAGCTTTCTTT. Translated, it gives CASSIPTAGGPEAFF.

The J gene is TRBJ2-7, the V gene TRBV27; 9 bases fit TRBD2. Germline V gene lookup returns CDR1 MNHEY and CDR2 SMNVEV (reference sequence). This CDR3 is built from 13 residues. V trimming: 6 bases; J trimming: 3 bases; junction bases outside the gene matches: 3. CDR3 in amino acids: CASRLAGHYEQYF. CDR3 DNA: TGTGCCAGCAGACTAGCGGGCCACTACGAGCAGTACTTC.

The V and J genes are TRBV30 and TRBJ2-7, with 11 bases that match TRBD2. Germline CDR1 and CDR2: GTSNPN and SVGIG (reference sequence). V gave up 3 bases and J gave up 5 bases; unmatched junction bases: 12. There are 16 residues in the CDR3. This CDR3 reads CAWSAGGTSGRDEQYF. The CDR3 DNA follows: TGTGCCTGGAGCGCTGGGGGGACTAGCGGCCGAGACGAGCAGTACTTC.

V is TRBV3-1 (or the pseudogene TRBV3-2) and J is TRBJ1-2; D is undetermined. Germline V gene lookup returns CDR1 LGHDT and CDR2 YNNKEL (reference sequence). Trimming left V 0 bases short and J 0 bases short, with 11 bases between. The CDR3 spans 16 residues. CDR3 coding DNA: TGTGCCAGCAGCCAAGATCTAGCCAGACCTAACTATGGCTACACCTTC. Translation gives CASSQDLARPNYGYTF.

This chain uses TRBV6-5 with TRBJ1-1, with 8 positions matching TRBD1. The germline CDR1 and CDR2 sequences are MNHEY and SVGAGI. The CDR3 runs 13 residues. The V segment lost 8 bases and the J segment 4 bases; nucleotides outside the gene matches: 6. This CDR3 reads CASSRTGSTEAFF. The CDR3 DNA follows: TGTGCCAGCTCTCGGACAGGGAGCACTGAAGCTTTCTTT.

Here the CDR3 DNA reads TGTGCCACTCGGACAGGTCCCTACGAGCAGTACTTC. Amino acids: CATRTGPYEQYF. The chain joins TRBV28 to TRBJ2-7; the match to TRBD1 covers 7 bases. V was clipped by 10 bases and J by 2 bases; unmatched bases: 5. The germline gives CDR1 MDHEN, CDR2 SYDVKM. CDR3 size: 12 residues.